This TCR beta chain was sequenced for a study of cytomegalovirus exposure and HLA in healthy donors. Overall study: As an earlier analysis found, about 190 million T cells yielded around 110 million unique TCR beta sequences. Study-level results: Follow-up analysis found HLA locus-dependent TCR association rates, highest for DRB1 and lowest for HLA-C. Rare TCR sequences predominated, though certain public TCRs were found in many donors. Clonal expansion, a later analysis showed, was greater in HLA-associated TCR beta chains than in equally common others.

Remarks on this clone: What it binds is unknown.

Germline loops: CDR1 SQVTM, CDR2 ANQGSEA. J lost 4 bases, V lost 4 bases, and 9 bases had no gene match. This CDR3 region has 15 residues. The PCR made use of 60 Vbeta and 13 Jbeta primers. Clones were sequenced by immunoSEQ multiplex PCR, and TCRdb holds only the in-frame ones, with some missing. The sample holds around 180,000 clones, approximately 85% seen once. The chain joins TRBV29-1 to TRBJ1-2; 10 bases line up with TRBD1. The TCR comes from a girl aged 10-17 years in good health and CMV-seropositive. Source material: PBMCs. As DNA, the CDR3 is TGCAGCGTTGGATACCGGGACAGGGGACTCTATGGCTACACCTTC. Its protein product is CSVGYRDRGLYGYTF.